The rows below give T cell receptor beta chains drawn from one sample of a study of Ad26.COV2.S vaccination and SARS-CoV-2 variants. Produced via immunoSEQ multiplex PCR; TCRdb's table is partial and in-frame only. The repertoire holds 200,000 to 300,000 clones, with 85% to 90% as singletons. The sequencing here drew on peripheral blood, taken in a trial of Ad26.COV2.S vaccine versus placebo. The receptors shown here come from a person aged 18 to 65 who received the Ad26.COV2.S COVID-19 vaccine or a placebo. Both conserved end residues are part of each CDR3.

>TRBV19|TRBJ2-2
CASSIGQGASGELFF
>TRBV30|TRBJ2-7
CAWRRRDTTYEQYF
>TRBV7-9|TRBJ2-7
CASSLEDSSWEQYF
>TRBV3-1/TRBV3-2|TRBJ2-1
CASSQAGGEQFF
>TRBV10-2|TRBJ2-7
CASTGQTYEQYF
>TRBV24-1|TRBJ1-1
CATSDGGRETEAFF
>TRBV28|TRBJ1-5
CASSPYGTKNQPQHF
>TRBV27|TRBJ1-6
CASSWTEGDSPLHF
>TRBV7-2|TRBJ2-3
CASSSRLAGRTDTQYF
>TRBV3-1/TRBV3-2|TRBJ2-7
CASSQVGYEQYF